This T cell receptor (beta chain) was sequenced in a study of OX40 agonist ivuxolimab in advanced cancers. TCRdb's table, derived via immunoSEQ multiplex PCR, lists solely in-frame clones and lacks some. In the table there are 55,000 to 75,000 clones, 91% of which are singletons. CDR1 is MNHEY and CDR2 is SMNVEV in the germline V gene (reference sequence). Trimming took off 5 bases at V and 0 bases at J, with 7 bases between the two ends. This CDR3 region has 13 residues. The chain joins TRBV27 to TRBJ1-1; D uncertain. The sequences come from CD4+ or CD8+ T cells sorted from blood, collected in a trial of the OX40 agonist ivuxolimab. This receptor was obtained from an adult with an advanced solid tumor such as melanoma, head and neck, liver or kidney cancer. CDR3 region: CASSRGMNTEAFF. The CDR3 DNA is TGTGCCAGCAGTCGTGGCATGAACACTGAAGCTTTCTTT.